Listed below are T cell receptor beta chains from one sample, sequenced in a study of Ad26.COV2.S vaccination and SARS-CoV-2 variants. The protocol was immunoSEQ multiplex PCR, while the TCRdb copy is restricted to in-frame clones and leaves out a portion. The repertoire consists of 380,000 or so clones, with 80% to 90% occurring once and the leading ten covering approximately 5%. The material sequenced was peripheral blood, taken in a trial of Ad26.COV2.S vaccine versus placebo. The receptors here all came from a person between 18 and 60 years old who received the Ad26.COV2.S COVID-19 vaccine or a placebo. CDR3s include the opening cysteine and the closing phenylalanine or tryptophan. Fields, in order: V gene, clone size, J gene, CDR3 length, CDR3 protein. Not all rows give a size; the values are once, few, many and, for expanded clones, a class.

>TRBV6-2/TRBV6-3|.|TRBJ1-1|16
CASSPTGTTPNTEAFF
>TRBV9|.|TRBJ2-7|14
CASSPRDSSYEQYF
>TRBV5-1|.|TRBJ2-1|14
CASSLYGGDNEQFF
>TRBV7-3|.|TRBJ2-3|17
CASSLLGLAGLSDTQYF
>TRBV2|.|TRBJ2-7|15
CASSNRLAGFYEQYF
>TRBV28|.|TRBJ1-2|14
CASRRRGASNGYTF
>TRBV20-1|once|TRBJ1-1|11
CSAPRQQEAFF
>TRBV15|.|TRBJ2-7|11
CATSGTGEQYF
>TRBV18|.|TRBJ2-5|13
CASSPGSQETQYF
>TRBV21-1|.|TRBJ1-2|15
CASSNLVRGSGGYTF
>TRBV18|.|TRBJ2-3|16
CASSPPPRPYTDTQYF
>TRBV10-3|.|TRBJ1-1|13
CAIKGGVNTEAFF
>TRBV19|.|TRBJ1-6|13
CASSIGMTSPLHF
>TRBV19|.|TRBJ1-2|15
CASSIGTGANYGYTF
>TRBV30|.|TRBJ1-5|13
CAWSDEENQPQHF
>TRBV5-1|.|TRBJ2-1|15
CASSSGLARIIEQFF
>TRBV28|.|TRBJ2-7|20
CASSFITTSRTSGRAYEQYF
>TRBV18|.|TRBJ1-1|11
CASSRADVAFF
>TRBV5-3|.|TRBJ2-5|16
CARSPPRGRGQETQYF
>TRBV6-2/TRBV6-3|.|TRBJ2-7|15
CASSYHETGSYEQYF
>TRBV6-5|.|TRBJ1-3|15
CASSLGGNSGNTIYF
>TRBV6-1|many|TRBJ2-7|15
CASSETGTGGYEQYF
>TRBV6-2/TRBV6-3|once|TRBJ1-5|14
CASSYTGPEQPQHF
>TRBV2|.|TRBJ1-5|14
CASRPDREHQPQHF
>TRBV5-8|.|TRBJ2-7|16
CASSGIRTGAHYEQYF
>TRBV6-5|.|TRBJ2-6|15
CASSHQGSGANVLTF
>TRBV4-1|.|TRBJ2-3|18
CASSQEGGTSGRTDTQYF
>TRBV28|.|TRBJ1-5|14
CASSLQERDQPQHF
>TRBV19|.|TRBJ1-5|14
CASGGQGEHQPQHF
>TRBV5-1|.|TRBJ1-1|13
CASSRSGGTEAFF
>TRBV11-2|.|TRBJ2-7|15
CASSFGTGSSYEQYF